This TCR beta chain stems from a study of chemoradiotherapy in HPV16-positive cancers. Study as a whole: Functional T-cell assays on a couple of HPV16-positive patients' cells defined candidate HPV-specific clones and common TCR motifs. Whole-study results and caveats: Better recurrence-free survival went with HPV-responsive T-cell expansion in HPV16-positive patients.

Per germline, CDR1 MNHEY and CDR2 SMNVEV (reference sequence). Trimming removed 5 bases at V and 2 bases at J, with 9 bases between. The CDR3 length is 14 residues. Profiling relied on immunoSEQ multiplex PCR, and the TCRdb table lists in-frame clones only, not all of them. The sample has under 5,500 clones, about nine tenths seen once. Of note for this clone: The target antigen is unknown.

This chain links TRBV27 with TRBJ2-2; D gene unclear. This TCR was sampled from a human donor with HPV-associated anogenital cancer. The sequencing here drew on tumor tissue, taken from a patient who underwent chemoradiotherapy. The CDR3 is CASSNRGNTGELFF. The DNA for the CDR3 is TGTGCCAGCAGTAACAGAGGAAACACCGGGGAGCTGTTTTTT.